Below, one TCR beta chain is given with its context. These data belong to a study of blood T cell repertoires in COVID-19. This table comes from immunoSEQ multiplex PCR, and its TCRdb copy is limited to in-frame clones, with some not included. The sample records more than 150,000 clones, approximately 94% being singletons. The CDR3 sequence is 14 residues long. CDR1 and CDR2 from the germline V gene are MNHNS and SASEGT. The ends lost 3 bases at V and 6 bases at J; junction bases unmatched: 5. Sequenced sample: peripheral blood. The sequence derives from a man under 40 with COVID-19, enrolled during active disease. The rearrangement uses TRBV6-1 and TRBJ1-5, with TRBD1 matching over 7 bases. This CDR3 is CASSETGSPQPQHF. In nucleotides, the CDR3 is TGTGCCAGCAGTGAGACAGGGTCCCCTCAGCCCCAGCATTTT.